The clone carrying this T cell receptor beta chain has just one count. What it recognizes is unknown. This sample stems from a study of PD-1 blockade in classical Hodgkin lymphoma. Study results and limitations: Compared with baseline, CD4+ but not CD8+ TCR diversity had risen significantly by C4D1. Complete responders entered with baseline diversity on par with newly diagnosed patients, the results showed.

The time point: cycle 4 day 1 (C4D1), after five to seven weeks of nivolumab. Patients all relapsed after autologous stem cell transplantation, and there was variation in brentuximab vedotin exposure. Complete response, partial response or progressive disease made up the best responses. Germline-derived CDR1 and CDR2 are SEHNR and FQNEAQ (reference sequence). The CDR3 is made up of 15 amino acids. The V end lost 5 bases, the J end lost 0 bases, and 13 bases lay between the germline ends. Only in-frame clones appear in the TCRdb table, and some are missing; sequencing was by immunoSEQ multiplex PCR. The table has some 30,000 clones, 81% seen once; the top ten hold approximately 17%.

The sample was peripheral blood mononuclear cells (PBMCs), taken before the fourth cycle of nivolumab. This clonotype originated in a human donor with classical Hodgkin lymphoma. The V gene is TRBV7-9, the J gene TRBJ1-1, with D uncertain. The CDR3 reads CASSRIQTMNTEAFF. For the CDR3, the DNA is TGTGCCAGCAGCCGGATACAGACGATGAACACTGAAGCTTTCTTT.